This T cell receptor (beta chain) was recorded in a study of blood T cell repertoires in COVID-19. About the study: Sites in the United States, Italy and Spain provided acute and convalescent COVID-19 samples. PBMCs, B-cell-depleted T cells, or T cells provided the cDNA or gDNA that made up the material.

The authors' processing: Reference gene primers were amplified, and this amplification served to estimate nucleated cell counts. The table came from immunoSEQ multiplex PCR; TCRdb's copy has only in-frame clones and leaves some out. The DNA gave D and trimming, while V, J and clone size come from that table. The table lists hundreds of thousands of clones, approximately 78% of them singletons. The receptor comes from a woman at least 80 years old with acute or convalescent COVID-19. Sequencing was done on a sample of peripheral blood.

The CDR3, as DNA: TGTGCCAGCAGCTTAGGGGCGGGGGGCGCCGTCTATGGCTACACCTTC. It specifies CASSLGAGGAVYGYTF. J is TRBJ1-2 and V is TRBV5-8; TRBD1 is a possible D gene (6 bases). The germline V and J ends were trimmed by 2 bases and 4 bases, with 18 bases remaining between them. The CDR3 covers 16 residues. CDR1 is SGHTS and CDR2 is YDEGEE in the germline V gene. Full variable domain (outside the CDR3, taken from reference TRBV5-8 and TRBJ1-2): EAGVTQSPTHLIKTRGQQATLRCSPISGHTSVYWYQQALGLGLQFLLWYDEGEERNRGNFPPRFSGRQFPNYSSELNVNALELEDSALYLCASSLGAGGAVYGYTFGSGTRLTVV.